The subject of this entry is one TCR beta chain. The antigen it recognizes is unknown. No much larger clone is present one base from it, and per-base qualities are unavailable. Compared with germline, V lacks 4 bases and J lacks 3 bases; bases without a gene match: 3. CDR1 and CDR2 (SGHNT, YYREEE) derive from the germline V gene (reference sequence). Including the terminal cysteine and phenylalanine, the CDR3 comprises 16 residues. Only CDR3 DNA is held: 48 bases, read in frame from base 1. This specimen belongs to a study of T cell responses to AZD1222 COVID-19 vaccine (dated by TCRdb to the early 2020s). In the study overall: AZD1222 recipients with second doses at about 4 weeks or about 12 weeks were pooled, because spike-specific TCR depth and breadth did not differ between schedules. Enrollment into the trials was organized by age into subgroups of 18-55, 56-69 and 70-plus years, and those subgroups contained roughly 140, 27 and 60 TCR-sequenced participants, respectively. TCR sequencing was performed for about 250 trial participants, of whom roughly 200 were given two doses of AZD1222 and around 25 were given two doses of MenACWY control vaccine.

The CDR3 regions of human TCRbeta chains were analyzed by immunosequencing. Per the original workflow: TCRs in the repertoires were matched against a reference library of SARS-CoV-2-specific TCRs that had been generated with the MIRA antigen-specificity platform. Breadth was defined as the fraction of unique TCRs that were SARS-CoV-2-associated. Depth was defined as the fraction of total T cells that were SARS-CoV-2-associated. Using the MIRA data, each spike-specific TCR was assigned both to the spike region to which the TCR was reactive and to a CD4 or CD8 class. Log10-transformed breadth and depth values were compared by one-way ANOVA with Sidak's multiple comparisons tests. TCRdb took over this immuneACCESS table, retaining in-frame rearrangements with V and J assigned. Such tables are incomplete; in checked studies, under half of the missing clones stem from an unresolved V gene, and the remainder is unexplained. V, J and clone size were drawn from that table, and D and trimming were deduced from the DNA. This sample lists 150,000 or so clones; more than 75% were detected once. The ten largest clones add up to roughly 5.6% of the sample.

The paper as a whole reports these results and caveats: Conclusions about previously exposed vaccinees are limited because only six or seven AZD1222 recipients were SARS-CoV-2 seropositive at baseline. Participants were mostly white British and included more females than males, and it was suggested by the authors that clonal diversity may have been underestimated. After two AZD1222 doses, spike-specific TCR breadth and depth were significantly higher than at day 0 and than in MenACWY recipients. Because no samples from the day 14 peak response were available, repertoires could be characterized only after the peak T cell response. In the small 56-69-year group, the increase in depth fell short of significance, most likely because of low power. CD4 TCRs associated with the vaccine covered the entire spike protein, and the dominant responses were in regions 160-218 and 743-854. Reportedly, close to half of the unique spike-specific TCRs recognized epitopes lying outside the regions that are mutated in the B.1.351 and B.1.1.7 variants.

The sample's time point label, in plain terms: baseline before first vaccination. Vaccinee samples were obtained from the UK trials COV001 and COV002, which included a single-blind randomized controlled phase 2/3 trial of AZD1222 (ChAdOx1 nCoV-19) in healthy adults. For TCRbeta chain sequencing, PBMC samples from trial participants were taken at day 0 and at day 28 after the second dose. This clonotype was obtained from an adult in good health. The V and J genes are TRBV5-4 and TRBJ2-3; TRBD2 fits 15 bases in the junction. The source material was peripheral blood, sampled on day 0 of AZD1222 vaccination. CDR3 region: CASSGTSGGRTDTQYF. The DNA sequence reads TGTGCCAGCAGCGGGACTAGCGGGGGGAGAACAGATACGCAGTATTTT.